This T cell receptor beta chain emerged from a study of T cell responses to AZD1222 COVID-19 vaccine. In the study overall: Recipients boosted at about 4 weeks or about 12 weeks are pooled.

Note on this clone: Its target is unknown.

Trimming stripped 3 bases from V and 0 bases from J, with 9 bases between. From germline, CDR1 is SGHVS and CDR2 FQNEAQ. The CDR3 runs 15 residues. The method was immunoSEQ multiplex PCR; TCRdb's version includes in-frame clones alone and lacks a portion of them. The sample holds 140,000 to 150,000 clones, approximately 90% seen once. Study-level points and caveats: A mostly white British donor set with more females was recruited, and clonal diversity was possibly underestimated.

The chain links TRBV7-8 to TRBJ1-5; D is perhaps TRBD1 (5 bases). The specimen comprised peripheral blood, sampled on day 0 of AZD1222 vaccination. This clonotype was sampled from an adult in good health. The CDR3, as DNA: TGTGCCAGCAGCTTCGGGGCTATTAGCAATCAGCCCCAGCATTTT. It translates to CASSFGAISNQPQHF.